The 25 T cell receptor beta chains reported below all come from one sample, sequenced in a study of shared clonotypes between healthy human individuals. Assay used: immunoSEQ multiplex PCR; TCRdb lists only in-frame clones, some missing. The profile covers approximately 1,500,000 clones, with nearly 99% appearing a single time and 0.4% to 0.55% taken by the ten largest. The specimen sequenced was naive CD4+ T cells sorted from blood. Subset here: CD45RA+ positively selected. The receptors originated from a man aged 25 to 40 in good health.

The V call is TRBV19, the J call TRBJ1-2; D perhaps matches TRBD1 (5 bases). The CDR3 is 15 residues long. V was shortened by 7 bases and J by 2 bases, with 17 bases between the two germline ends. CDR1 LNHDA and CDR2 SQIVND come from the germline V gene (reference sequence). The CDR3 sequence is CASNTGSNSNYGYTF. CDR3 in DNA: TGTGCCAGTAATACAGGCTCCAATAGCAACTATGGCTACACCTTC.

The V and J genes are TRBV7-9 and TRBJ1-1, with 11 bases that match TRBD1. This CDR3 is built from 18 residues. Germline V CDR1 and CDR2: SEHNR, FQNEAQ (reference sequence). Unmatched junction bases numbered 13, after V lost 4 bases and J lost 3 bases. The chain's CDR3 is CASSSWTGGERSHTEAFF. The DNA for the CDR3 is TGTGCCAGCAGCTCCTGGACAGGGGGCGAAAGGAGTCACACTGAAGCTTTCTTT.

The chain uses TRBV6-1 and TRBJ2-1; perhaps TRBD2 as D (6 bases). Germline V gene sequence: CDR1 MNHNS, CDR2 SASEGT. The CDR3 extends over 13 amino acids. Trimming cost V 1 base and J 8 bases, with 9 bases left between them. CDR3 in DNA: TGTGCCAGCAGTGAAGGAAGGGAGGATGAGCAGTTCTTC. Protein sequence: CASSEGREDEQFF.

Points on this clone: The junction shows a germline mismatch at one end, possibly a read error. V gene TRBV13 combines with J gene TRBJ2-7, with D perhaps matching TRBD1 (5 bases). CDR1 PRHDT and CDR2 FYEKMQ come from the germline V gene (reference sequence). CDR3 length: 16 residues. The DNA for the CDR3 is TGTGCTAGCAGCCTGAGTTGGTGGGGCCCTAGTTACGAGCAGTACTTC. Translated, it gives CASSLSWWGPSYEQYF.

This chain uses TRBV7-9 with TRBJ2-2, with TRBD1 matching 7 bases. This CDR3 region has 16 residues. V dropped 3 bases and J dropped 2; count of bases not matched to a gene: 6. Per the germline V gene, CDR1 is SEHNR and CDR2 is FQNEAQ (reference sequence). The CDR3 coding sequence is TGTGCCAGCAGCTTTCTATGGACAGGAAACACCGGGGAGCTGTTTTTT. Protein: CASSFLWTGNTGELFF.

V usage is TRBV5-1 and J usage is TRBJ2-7; maybe TRBD2 (7 bases). Germline assignment: CDR1 SGHRS and CDR2 YFSETQ. V was clipped by 2 bases and J by 2 bases, with 14 bases between them. The CDR3 is 15 amino acids. The chain's CDR3 is CASSFGGREPYEQYF. For the CDR3, the DNA is TGCGCCAGCAGCTTTGGGGGGCGGGAGCCCTACGAGCAGTACTTC.

The chain couples TRBV7-2 to TRBJ2-6; 7 bases agree with TRBD1. V shed 5 bases, J shed 2 bases, and the junction held 3 bases outside the gene matches. Germline V gene lookup returns CDR1 SGHTA and CDR2 FQGNSA. This CDR3 spans 15 amino acids. CDR3 nucleotides: TGTGCCAGCAGCCGGGACAGAGCTGGGGCCAACGTCCTGACTTTC. This translates into CASSRDRAGANVLTF.

DNA of the CDR3: TGTGCCACCAGCAGGGATCCGGGATCTACTCAGCCCCAGCATTTT. The encoded protein is CATSRDPGSTQPQHF. The chain carries TRBV15 and TRBJ1-5, with no clear D. The CDR3 has 15 amino acids. CDR1 and CDR2 (germline): LNHNV, YYDKDF (reference sequence). The ends were cut back, 3 bases at V and 6 bases at J, with 15 bases in the middle.

J is TRBJ2-1 and V is TRBV5-5; D may correspond to TRBD1 or TRBD2 (6 bases each). Trimming shortened V by 6 bases and J by 3 bases, and 19 bases separated the two germline ends. Germline values: CDR1 SGHKS, CDR2 YYEKEE (reference sequence). This CDR3 comprises 16 residues. The CDR3 DNA reads TGTGCCAGCAACCCCATATCGGGGGCGGTCTACAATGAGCAGTTCTTC. As protein: CASNPISGAVYNEQFF.

Of note for this clone: This CDR3 is also generated by other DNA sequences in the sample. The genes are TRBV15 and TRBJ2-7; D unclear. Germline V lookup: CDR1 LNHNV, CDR2 YYDKDF (reference sequence). Trimming removed 5 bases at V and 0 bases at J, with 8 bases between. There are 13 residues in the CDR3. The CDR3 region has the DNA TGTGCCACCAGCCGCGGTAGCTCCTACGAGCAGTACTTC. Protein product: CATSRGSSYEQYF.

V and J are TRBV29-1 and TRBJ1-1; no clear D. CDR3 length equals 12 residues. The V end was cut by 7 bases, the J end by 2 bases, with 11 bases between. The V gene's germline CDR1 is SQVTM and CDR2 ANQGSEA. The CDR3, as DNA: TGCAGCGGCCCGGGAGTCAACACTGAAGCTTTCTTT. Translating it yields CSGPGVNTEAFF.

The chain carries TRBV7-8 and TRBJ2-1; 7 positions agree with TRBD2. Germline loops: CDR1 SGHVS, CDR2 FQNEAQ. With V trimmed by 5 bases and J by 9 bases, 13 bases remained unmatched. The CDR3 totals 15 residues. CDR3 loop: CASSHTRLASGEQFF. CDR3 bases: TGTGCCAGCAGCCACACCAGACTAGCCAGCGGTGAGCAGTTCTTC.

This sequence joins TRBV28 and TRBJ2-1; 7 nucleotides match TRBD1. CDR1 MDHEN and CDR2 SYDVKM come from the germline V gene. CDR3 size: 17 residues. J gave up 7 bases and V 5 bases, and 17 bases lay outside the gene matches. Here the CDR3 reads CASSPSPRGGKRNEQFF. The CDR3 DNA reads as TGTGCCAGCAGTCCCTCCCCGCGAGGGGGCAAGAGGAATGAGCAGTTCTTC. The whole variable domain, filled in from reference TRBV28 and TRBJ2-1, reads DVKVTQSSRYLVKRTGEKVFLECVQDMDHENMFWYRQDPGLGLRLIYFSYDVKMKEKGDIPEGYSVSREKKERFSLILESASTNQTSMYLCASSPSPRGGKRNEQFFGPGTRLTVL.

V usage is TRBV10-1 and J usage is TRBJ2-3; D unclear. In germline, CDR1 is WNHNN, CDR2 SYGVQD (reference sequence). The CDR3 has 13 residues. V was cut by 4 bases and J by 6 bases, with 11 bases left in between. The CDR3 coding sequence is TGCGCCAGCAGTGTACGAGTGCGGGATACGCAGTATTTT. Its translation is CASSVRVRDTQYF.

The chain couples TRBV5-4 to TRBJ1-1; the D gene is possibly TRBD1 (6 bases). Germline assignment: CDR1 SGHNT and CDR2 YYREEE (reference sequence). CDR3 size: 13 residues. Trimming left V 4 bases short and J 5 bases short, with 12 bases between. The CDR3 region is CASSPDSWTEAFF. The CDR3 coding sequence is TGTGCCAGCAGCCCGGACAGTTGGACTGAAGCTTTCTTT.

The chain recombines TRBV5-1 with TRBJ2-6; D is perhaps TRBD1 (5 bases). This CDR3 region has 17 residues. Between the trimmed V and J ends, which lost 0 bases and 2 bases, there was a span of 12 bases. The germline V gene encodes CDR1 SGHRS and CDR2 YFSETQ. Written as DNA, the CDR3 is TGCGCCAGCAGCTTGGCGCAGGGCGCAGCTGGGGCCAACGTCCTGACTTTC. It is translated as CASSLAQGAAGANVLTF.

The chain is built from TRBV7-9 and TRBJ2-1; 8 bases agree with TRBD2. The CDR3 is 16 residues long. Germline CDR1 reads SEHNR; CDR2 reads FQNEAQ (reference sequence). The V gene end was trimmed by 4 bases and the J gene end by 1 base; junction bases not matched to a gene: 6. For the CDR3, the DNA is TGTGCCAGCAGCTCTCCCCAGCGGGAGTCCTACAATGAGCAGTTCTTC. Translated: CASSSPQRESYNEQFF.

This chain links TRBV7-2 with TRBJ1-4; 8 positions match TRBD1. The CDR3 totals 14 residues. Germline lookup yields CDR1 SGHTA and CDR2 FQGNSA. The V and J ends lost 8 bases and 4 bases, in that order; junction bases with no gene match: 6. The CDR3 reads CASRTGLNNEKLFF. The CDR3 nucleotides are TGTGCCAGCCGGACAGGGCTAAATAATGAAAAACTGTTTTTT.

The chain links TRBV28 to TRBJ2-7, with TRBD1 matching over 9 bases. V was clipped by 5 bases and J by 4 bases; unmatched bases: 9. CDR3 length: 15 residues. Per the germline V gene, CDR1 is MDHEN and CDR2 is SYDVKM. CDR3 sequence reads: CASSPGTGRQYEQYF. The DNA for the CDR3 is TGTGCCAGCAGTCCCGGGACAGGGAGACAATACGAGCAGTACTTC.

About this clone: The sample holds other DNA sequences that translate to the same CDR3. The rearrangement uses TRBV7-3 and TRBJ2-1; 11 bases are shared with TRBD2. This CDR3 spans 15 amino acids. After removal of 4 bases from V and 4 bases from J, the junction contained 3 bases not matched to a gene. Germline-derived CDR1 and CDR2 are SGHTA and FQGTGA. CDR3 protein: CASSSGLAVYNEQFF. In DNA, the CDR3 is TGTGCCAGCAGCTCGGGACTAGCGGTATACAATGAGCAGTTCTTC.

J is TRBJ1-5 and V is TRBV6-1, with 10 bases that match TRBD1. Per germline, CDR1 MNHNS and CDR2 SASEGT. Losses at the gene ends were 4 bases for V and 3 bases for J; bases not matched to a gene: 6. CDR3 length: 16 amino acids. For the CDR3, the DNA is TGTGCCAGCAGTGGTCCGGGACAGGGGAACAATCAGCCCCAGCATTTT. As protein: CASSGPGQGNNQPQHF.

This chain links TRBV4-2 with TRBJ1-5; D is ambiguous. Germline V gene data show CDR1 as LGHNA and CDR2 as YNFKEQ. The CDR3 sequence is 15 residues long. Trimming left V 4 bases short and J 0 bases short, with 10 bases between. CDR3 amino acids: CASSPDDSSNQPQHF. CDR3 nucleotides: TGTGCCAGCAGCCCAGACGACTCTAGCAATCAGCCCCAGCATTTT.

V and J are TRBV5-5 and TRBJ2-5; D may be TRBD2 (6 bases). This CDR3 has 15 residues. Germline CDR1 SGHKS, CDR2 YYEKEE (reference sequence). V was trimmed by 3 bases and J by 7 bases, leaving 19 bases between them. CDR3 residues: CASSSTFGGGVTQYF. In nucleotides, the CDR3 is TGTGCCAGCAGCTCGACGTTTGGGGGAGGAGTGACCCAGTACTTC.

V gene TRBV10-3 combines with J gene TRBJ1-5; D ambiguous. Deletions cut 0 bases from V and 8 bases from J, with 5 bases between. CDR1 is ENHRY, CDR2 SYGVKD, per germline. The CDR3 runs to 12 residues. CDR3 bases: TGTGCCATCAGTGAGTCCGCGGAGCCCCAGCATTTT. It encodes CAISESAEPQHF.

The DNA of the CDR3 is TGTGCCATCAGTGGTCCCGACAGGGAGATTCAGTACTTC. The encoded protein is CAISGPDREIQYF. The chain employs TRBV10-3 and TRBJ2-4; 7 bases align to TRBD1. The junction had 7 bases not matched to a gene; V was cut back by 4 bases and J by 10 bases. The CDR3 loop spans 13 amino acids. Germline lookup yields CDR1 ENHRY and CDR2 SYGVKD.